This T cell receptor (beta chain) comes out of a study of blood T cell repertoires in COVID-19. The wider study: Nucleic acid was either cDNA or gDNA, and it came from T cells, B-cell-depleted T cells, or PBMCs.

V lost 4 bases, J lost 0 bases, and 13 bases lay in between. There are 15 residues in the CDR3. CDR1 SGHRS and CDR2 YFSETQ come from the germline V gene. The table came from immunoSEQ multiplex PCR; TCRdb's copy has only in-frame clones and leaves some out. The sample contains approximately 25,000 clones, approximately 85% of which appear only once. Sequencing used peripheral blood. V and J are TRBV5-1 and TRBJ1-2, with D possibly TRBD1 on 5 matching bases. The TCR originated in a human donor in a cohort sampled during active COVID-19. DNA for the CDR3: TGCGCCAGCAGCATACAGGATTCAGCTAACTATGGCTACACCTTC. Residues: CASSIQDSANYGYTF.